Listed below are T cell receptor beta chains from one sample, sequenced in a study of regulatory T cells in long-lasting Graves disease. Each CDR3 protein gets one entry after TCRdb re-called the multiplex PCR reads with MiXCR. The profile shows roughly 510,000 distinct CDR3 sequences, roughly a sixth of them singletons. These data were likewise used in another study, on T cells in Graves' hyperthyroidism and ophthalmopathy.

Sequencing was performed on peripheral blood mononuclear cells (PBMCs), taken at new diagnosis, from a patient treated with antithyroid drugs. The receptors here all came from a man younger than 35 with Graves disease. CDR3s include the opening cysteine and the closing phenylalanine or tryptophan. Each record gives: CDR3 length, V gene, J gene, CDR3 protein.

cdr3_length: 12
v_call: TRBV4-2
j_call: TRBJ2-7
cdr3_aa: CASSQSGYEQYF

cdr3_length: 13
v_call: TRBV6-2/TRBV6-3
j_call: TRBJ2-7
cdr3_aa: CASSGLAAHEQYF

cdr3_length: 19
v_call: TRBV20-1
j_call: TRBJ2-6
cdr3_aa: CSARDKGTSGYSGANVLTF

cdr3_length: 15
v_call: TRBV18
j_call: TRBJ2-7
cdr3_aa: CASSPGLTLGGEQYF

cdr3_length: 14
v_call: TRBV6-2/TRBV6-3
j_call: TRBJ2-7
cdr3_aa: CASSGTPTFYEQYF

cdr3_length: 14
v_call: TRBV7-3
j_call: TRBJ2-3
cdr3_aa: CASSSSAGAYTQYF

cdr3_length: 15
v_call: TRBV2
j_call: TRBJ1-1
cdr3_aa: CASSSWGGMNTEAFF

cdr3_length: 14
v_call: TRBV29-1
j_call: TRBJ1-1
cdr3_aa: CSLRTGADLGEAFF

cdr3_length: 13
v_call: TRBV5-1
j_call: TRBJ2-5
cdr3_aa: CASRTSGSETQYF

cdr3_length: 15
v_call: TRBV3-1
j_call: TRBJ1-2
cdr3_aa: CASSQALGGAGGYTF

cdr3_length: 13
v_call: TRBV20-1
j_call: TRBJ1-2
cdr3_aa: CSASADRAGGYTF

cdr3_length: 17
v_call: TRBV30
j_call: TRBJ2-3
cdr3_aa: CAWSNGGGALNTDTQYF

cdr3_length: 16
v_call: TRBV19
j_call: TRBJ2-1
cdr3_aa: CASRPGASGRASEQFF

cdr3_length: 16
v_call: TRBV12-3/TRBV12-4
j_call: TRBJ2-1
cdr3_aa: CASTLRRDRTYNEQFF

cdr3_length: 19
v_call: TRBV19
j_call: TRBJ2-5
cdr3_aa: CASSIEPRESKVPQETQYF

cdr3_length: 16
v_call: TRBV3-1
j_call: TRBJ1-5
cdr3_aa: CASSQAGVDSNQPQHF

cdr3_length: 15
v_call: TRBV12-3/TRBV12-4
j_call: TRBJ1-2
cdr3_aa: CASTLGQGFLDGYTF

cdr3_length: 16
v_call: TRBV5-1
j_call: TRBJ2-1
cdr3_aa: CASSLDEGRVYNEQFF

cdr3_length: 15
v_call: TRBV3-1
j_call: TRBJ2-7
cdr3_aa: CASSHSGFFSYEQYF

cdr3_length: 14
v_call: TRBV28
j_call: TRBJ1-2
cdr3_aa: CASSSRTGYKRYTF

cdr3_length: 13
v_call: TRBV18
j_call: TRBJ2-1
cdr3_aa: CANSRDRLNEQFF

cdr3_length: 14
v_call: TRBV10-3
j_call: TRBJ2-3
cdr3_aa: CAIKPGISTDTQYF

cdr3_length: 15
v_call: TRBV10-2
j_call: TRBJ1-1
cdr3_aa: CASNDLGGGNTEAFF

cdr3_length: 12
v_call: TRBV6-1
j_call: TRBJ1-1
cdr3_aa: CVIRGRGTEAFF

cdr3_length: 15
v_call: TRBV20-1
j_call: TRBJ2-3
cdr3_aa: CSARLAGMGTDTQYF

cdr3_length: 14
v_call: TRBV3-1
j_call: NA
cdr3_aa: CASSQQGAQETQYF

cdr3_length: 14
v_call: TRBV20-1
j_call: TRBJ2-1
cdr3_aa: CSARAPRTGNEQFF

cdr3_length: 16
v_call: TRBV25-1
j_call: TRBJ2-2
cdr3_aa: CASSKRADMGSGELFF

cdr3_length: 13
v_call: TRBV30
j_call: TRBJ2-7
cdr3_aa: CAWSVGRRYEQYF

cdr3_length: 14
v_call: TRBV3-1
j_call: TRBJ2-3
cdr3_aa: CASSHRTSTDTQYF

cdr3_length: 17
v_call: TRBV20-1
j_call: TRBJ1-1
cdr3_aa: CSASRDRAIGGNTEAFF

cdr3_length: 14
v_call: TRBV29-1
j_call: TRBJ2-7
cdr3_aa: CSVSTSWESYEQYF

cdr3_length: 14
v_call: TRBV5-1
j_call: TRBJ2-3
cdr3_aa: CASSFGRTTDTQYF

cdr3_length: 16
v_call: TRBV2
j_call: TRBJ2-2
cdr3_aa: CASSLQTSSGAGELFF

cdr3_length: 14
v_call: TRBV9
j_call: TRBJ2-7
cdr3_aa: CASSVASGPYEQYF

cdr3_length: 14
v_call: TRBV24-1
j_call: TRBJ1-2
cdr3_aa: CATSDSRANYGYTF

cdr3_length: 15
v_call: TRBV7-6
j_call: TRBJ2-3
cdr3_aa: CANSFSGTGADTQYF

cdr3_length: 15
v_call: TRBV7-8
j_call: TRBJ1-2
cdr3_aa: CASSLAAVTNYGYTF

cdr3_length: 16
v_call: TRBV6-1
j_call: TRBJ2-7
cdr3_aa: CASSALTGASSYEQYF

cdr3_length: 15
v_call: TRBV6-2/TRBV6-3
j_call: TRBJ2-2
cdr3_aa: CASSLTGNYPGELFF

cdr3_length: 14
v_call: TRBV11-1
j_call: TRBJ2-4
cdr3_aa: CASSLAGAFGIQYF

cdr3_length: 10
v_call: TRBV2
j_call: TRBJ1-2
cdr3_aa: CASSDEDRDF

cdr3_length: 12
v_call: TRBV20-1
j_call: TRBJ2-3
cdr3_aa: CSARLPGDTQYF

cdr3_length: 12
v_call: TRBV10-3
j_call: TRBJ1-5
cdr3_aa: CAISDSNQPQHF

cdr3_length: 16
v_call: TRBV3-1
j_call: TRBJ1-6
cdr3_aa: CASSLGTVTYNSPLHF